The text below deals with one T cell receptor beta chain. Its antigen is still unknown. Base-call qualities are not available, and no considerably larger clone is one nucleotide away. The immunoSEQ hsTCRB assay version 4, run in survey mode, was used to sequence TCRbeta repertoires from genomic DNA. Genomic DNA was diluted to 7.5 to 10 ng/uL, and up to roughly 1 ug per sample was used for TCRbeta sequencing. In the source study's methods: ImmunoSeq Analyzer 3.0 was used for analysis of TCRbeta data, and diversity was computed on productive nucleotide rearrangements. The improved Chao index was used to estimate lower-bound TCR diversity, and the Gini coefficient was used to estimate clonality using the Immunarch R package. When different nucleotide rearrangements encoded the same CDR3beta amino acid sequence, each rearrangement was treated as a distinct clonotype. TCRbeta sequences significantly enriched in antigen-responding cells relative to anti-CD3/anti-CD28-activated cells were identified by differential abundance analysis. GLIPH2 clustered TCRs by predicted peptide-MHC specificity, both within individual participants and across merged participant data sets. TCRdb mirrors the immuneACCESS table, restricted to in-frame sequences. Some clones are absent from its copies; in checked studies, under half trace to an unresolved V gene, and the reason for the others is unknown. V and J calls and clone size are copied from that table; D and trimming were computed from the DNA. The sample table records around 26,000 clones; about 74% of these occur just once. Approximately 1.7% of the sample goes to the ten largest clones.

Taken from the germline V gene, the CDR1 and CDR2 loops are SQVTM and ANQGSEA. V is shortened by 4 bases, J by 0 bases, and the region joining them spans 9 bases. From the cysteine through the phenylalanine, the CDR3 covers 14 amino acids. Just CDR3 DNA is preserved here, 42 bases in frame from base 1. The label giving this sample's treatment or condition can be read as: suppressive antiretroviral therapy. A pool of overlapping 15-mer peptides from HIV-1 Gag, at about 0.93 ug per peptide per mL, was used to stimulate the cells. Responding CD4+ T cells were sorted on the basis of upregulation of both CD40 ligand and CD69. HIV-1-infected adults in whom suppressive ART had been started during chronic infection were enrolled as participants. Participants had undetectable plasma HIV-1 RNA below 50 copies/mL for at least 4 years. To be included, participants needed a CD4+ T cell count above 400 cells/uL and a positive CMV serology. Before stimulation, PBMCs were isolated using density centrifugation and depleted of CD8+ T cells. For roughly 17 hours, CD8-depleted PBMCs were stimulated with anti-CD28/CD49d costimulation, a CD40-blocking antibody, and enfuvirtide, which was added to prevent new infections. Cell sorting was performed on a Beckman Coulter MoFlo Legacy or XDP sorter, and dead cells were excluded with propidium iodide. Genomic DNA was extracted with the QIAamp DNA Mini Kit for samples above one million cells, otherwise with the Quick-DNA Microprep Kit.

The data were obtained in a study of persistence of HIV-infected CD4 T cells (dated by TCRdb to 2020 to 2022). Some background on the complete study: The median time the participants had spent on suppressive ART was 8 years. Peripheral blood samples of up to roughly 180 mL were collected at multiple time points, except for a couple of participants, who underwent leukapheresis at a single time point. CMV- and HIV-1 Gag-responding CD4+ T cells were isolated from ART-treated individuals so that antigen-driven clonal expansion of HIV-1-infected cells could be examined. Proviral sequencing was used to assess clonality among infected cells, whereas TCRbeta sequencing gauged the clonality of all cells within each sorted population. The TCR cluster analysis across participants included under ten participants for CMV and about 7 participants for Gag. Points the paper makes about the study in general: TCR oligoclonality correlated with proviral oligoclonality within the same sorted populations. Restriction of bulk TCR analyses to the rare CMV-responding cells that actually carried HIV-1 proviruses was not possible. TCRbeta richness in CMV- and Gag-responding cells was significantly lower than in anti-CD3/anti-CD28-responding cells; CMV-responding cells had higher oligoclonality than CD3/CD28-stimulated and Gag-responding cells. Only a small number of individuals took part in the study, and the range of antigens tested was limited. Antigen-responding cells were enriched for expanded CDR3beta sequences that were degenerate, which suggests that CD4+ responses to CMV and Gag underwent convergent selection.

Material: CD4+ T cells sorted from PBMCs after approximately 19-hour stimulation, obtained from a patient who received antiretroviral therapy. The cell subset or site label of this sample denotes: CD40L+CD69+ CD4 T cells responding to HIV-1 Gag peptides. The chain uses TRBV29-1 and TRBJ2-2, with TRBD1 tentatively as D gene (5 bases match). The sequence was obtained from an adult man with HIV who was CMV-seropositive. CDR3 region: CSVAGIANTGELFF. DNA sequence: TGCAGCGTTGCAGGGATCGCGAACACCGGGGAGCTGTTTTTT.